This entry concerns a single T cell receptor beta chain. The antigen is undetermined. This sample stems from a study of CD8+ T cells in alopecia areata. Study conclusions and caveats: There was only one nonresponder, so it was unclear how baseline CD8+ expansion relates to response.

This sample's treatment: oral pan-JAK inhibitor, 5-10 mg twice daily. Extraction and reverse transcription of RNA yielded cDNA as the sequencing template. The protocol was immunoSEQ multiplex PCR, while the TCRdb copy is restricted to in-frame clones and leaves out a portion. Of under 200,000 clones in the sample, roughly 60% were seen once. The CDR3 extends over 13 amino acids. The germline V and J ends were trimmed by 3 bases and 10 bases, with 18 bases remaining between them. Germline CDR1 and CDR2: SQVTM and ANQGSEA. The receptor's source is a human donor with alopecia areata. The chain uses TRBV29-1 and TRBJ1-1; no clear D gene. The input for sequencing was CD4+ T cells sorted from blood, taken at week 24, from a patient treated with tofacitinib. CDR3 region: CSVEPGMHRGAFF. CDR3 nucleotide sequence: TGCAGCGTTGAGCCCGGGATGCATAGAGGAGCTTTCTTT.